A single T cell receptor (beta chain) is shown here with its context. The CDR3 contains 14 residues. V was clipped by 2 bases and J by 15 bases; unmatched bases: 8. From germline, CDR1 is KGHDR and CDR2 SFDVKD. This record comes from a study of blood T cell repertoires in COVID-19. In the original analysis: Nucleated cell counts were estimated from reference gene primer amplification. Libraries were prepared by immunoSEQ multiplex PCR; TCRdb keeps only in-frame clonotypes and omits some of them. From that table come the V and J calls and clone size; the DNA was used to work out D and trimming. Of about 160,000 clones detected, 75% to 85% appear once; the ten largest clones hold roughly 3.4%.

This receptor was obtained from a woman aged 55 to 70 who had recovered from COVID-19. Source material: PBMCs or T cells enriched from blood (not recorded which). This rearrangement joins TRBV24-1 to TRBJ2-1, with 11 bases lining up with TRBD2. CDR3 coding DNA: TGTGCCACCAGTGATTCCAAGACTAGCGGGGTGCCGTTCTTC. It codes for CATSDSKTSGVPFF.